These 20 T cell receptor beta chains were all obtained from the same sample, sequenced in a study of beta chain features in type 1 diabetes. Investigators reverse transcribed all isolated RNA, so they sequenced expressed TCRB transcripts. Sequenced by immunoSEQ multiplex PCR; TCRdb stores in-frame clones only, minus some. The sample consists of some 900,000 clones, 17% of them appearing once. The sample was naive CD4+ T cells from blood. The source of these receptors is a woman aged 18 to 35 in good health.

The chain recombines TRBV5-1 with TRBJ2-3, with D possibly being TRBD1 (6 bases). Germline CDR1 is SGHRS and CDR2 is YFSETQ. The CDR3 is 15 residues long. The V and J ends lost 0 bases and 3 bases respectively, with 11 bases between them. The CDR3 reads CASSLGGPQTDTQYF. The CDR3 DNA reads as TGCGCCAGCAGCTTGGGGGGGCCCCAGACAGATACGCAGTATTTT.

CDR3 DNA: TGTGCCAGCCACAAATCCACAGATACGCAGTATTTT. Its protein product is CASHKSTDTQYF. The J gene is TRBJ2-3, the V gene TRBV28; D is uncertain. The V gene's germline CDR1 is MDHEN and CDR2 SYDVKM. V was trimmed by 8 bases and J by 2 bases, leaving 8 bases between them. The CDR3 has 12 amino acids. Full variable domain (rest looked up from reference TRBV28 and TRBJ2-3): DVKVTQSSRYLVKRTGEKVFLECVQDMDHENMFWYRQDPGLGLRLIYFSYDVKMKEKGDIPEGYSVSREKKERFSLILESASTNQTSMYLCASHKSTDTQYFGPGTRLTVL.

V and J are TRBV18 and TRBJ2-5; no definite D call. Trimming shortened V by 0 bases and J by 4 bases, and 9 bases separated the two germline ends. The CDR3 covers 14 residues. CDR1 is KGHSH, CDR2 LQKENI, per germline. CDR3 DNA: TGTGCCAGCTCACCACCCTTAAGGAGAGAGACCCAGTACTTC. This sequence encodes CASSPPLRRETQYF.

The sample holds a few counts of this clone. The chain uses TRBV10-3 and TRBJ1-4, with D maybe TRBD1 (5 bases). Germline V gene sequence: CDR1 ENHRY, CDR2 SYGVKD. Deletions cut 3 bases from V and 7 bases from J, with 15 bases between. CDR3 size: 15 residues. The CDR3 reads CAISERDGGGEKLFF. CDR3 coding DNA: TGTGCCATCAGTGAAAGAGACGGGGGAGGTGAAAAACTGTTTTTT.

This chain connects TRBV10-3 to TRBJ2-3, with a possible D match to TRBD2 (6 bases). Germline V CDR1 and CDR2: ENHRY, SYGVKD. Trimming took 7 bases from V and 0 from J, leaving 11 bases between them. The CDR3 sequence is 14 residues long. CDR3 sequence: CAITASASTDTQYF. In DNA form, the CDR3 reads TGTGCCATCACAGCTAGCGCAAGCACAGATACGCAGTATTTT.

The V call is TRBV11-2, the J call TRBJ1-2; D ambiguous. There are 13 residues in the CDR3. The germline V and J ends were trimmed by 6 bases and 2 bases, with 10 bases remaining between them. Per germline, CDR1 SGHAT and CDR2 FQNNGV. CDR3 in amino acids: CASSPQKNYGYTF. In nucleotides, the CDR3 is TGTGCCAGCAGTCCACAGAAAAACTATGGCTACACCTTC.

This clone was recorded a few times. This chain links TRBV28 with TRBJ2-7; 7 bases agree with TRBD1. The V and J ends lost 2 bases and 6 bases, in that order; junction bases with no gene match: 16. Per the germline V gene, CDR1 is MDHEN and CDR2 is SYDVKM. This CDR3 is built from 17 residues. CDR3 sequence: CASSLLGQFFVPSEQYF. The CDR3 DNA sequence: TGTGCCAGCAGTTTACTGGGACAGTTTTTTGTACCTTCCGAGCAGTACTTC.

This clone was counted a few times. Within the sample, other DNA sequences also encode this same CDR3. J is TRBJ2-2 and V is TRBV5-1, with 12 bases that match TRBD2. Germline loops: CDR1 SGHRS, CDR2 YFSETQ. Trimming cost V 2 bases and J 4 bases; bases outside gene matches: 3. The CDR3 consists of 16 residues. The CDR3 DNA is TGCGCCAGCAGCTTACTAGCGGGAGGTAGCACCGGGGAGCTGTTTTTT. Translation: CASSLLAGGSTGELFF. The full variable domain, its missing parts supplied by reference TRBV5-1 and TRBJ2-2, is KAGVTQTPRYLIKTRGQQVTLSCSPISGHRSVSWYQQTPGQGLQFLFEYFSETQRNKGNFPGRFSGRQFSNSRSEMNVSTLELGDSALYLCASSLLAGGSTGELFFGEGSRLTVL.

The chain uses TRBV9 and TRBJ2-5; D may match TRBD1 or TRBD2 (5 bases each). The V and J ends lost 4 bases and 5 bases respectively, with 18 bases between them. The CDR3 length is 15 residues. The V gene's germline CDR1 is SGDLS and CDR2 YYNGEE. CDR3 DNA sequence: TGTGCCAGCAGCCGTCCTATGAGGGGCGTTGAGACCCAGTACTTC. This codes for CASSRPMRGVETQYF. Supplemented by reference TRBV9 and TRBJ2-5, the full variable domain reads DSGVTQTPKHLITATGQRVTLRCSPRSGDLSVYWYQQSLDQGLQFLIQYYNGEERAKGNILERFSAQQFPDLHSELNLSSLELGDSALYFCASSRPMRGVETQYFGPGTRLLVL.

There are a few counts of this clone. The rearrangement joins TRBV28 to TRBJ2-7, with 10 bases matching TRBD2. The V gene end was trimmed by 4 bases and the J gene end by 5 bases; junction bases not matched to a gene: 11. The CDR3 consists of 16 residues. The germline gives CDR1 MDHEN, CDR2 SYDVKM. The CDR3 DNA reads TGTGCCAGCAGTTCATCGGCTAGCGGGAGTCTCCACGAGCAGTACTTC. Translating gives CASSSSASGSLHEQYF.

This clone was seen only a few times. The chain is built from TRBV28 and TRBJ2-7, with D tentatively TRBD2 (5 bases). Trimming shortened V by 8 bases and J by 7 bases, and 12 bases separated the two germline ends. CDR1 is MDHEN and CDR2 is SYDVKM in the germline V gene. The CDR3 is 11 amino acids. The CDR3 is CASRDPREQYF. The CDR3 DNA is TGTGCCAGCCGGGATCCCAGGGAGCAGTACTTC. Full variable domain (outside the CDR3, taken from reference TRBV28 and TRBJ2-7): DVKVTQSSRYLVKRTGEKVFLECVQDMDHENMFWYRQDPGLGLRLIYFSYDVKMKEKGDIPEGYSVSREKKERFSLILESASTNQTSMYLCASRDPREQYFGPGTRLTVT.

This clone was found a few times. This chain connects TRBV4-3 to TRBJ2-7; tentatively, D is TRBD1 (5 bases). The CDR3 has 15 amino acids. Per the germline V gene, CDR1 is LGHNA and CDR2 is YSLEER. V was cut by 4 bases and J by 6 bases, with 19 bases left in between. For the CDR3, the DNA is TGCGCCAGCAGCCGTCTAGGGGCTTCATCTTCCGAGCAGTACTTC. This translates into CASSRLGASSSEQYF.

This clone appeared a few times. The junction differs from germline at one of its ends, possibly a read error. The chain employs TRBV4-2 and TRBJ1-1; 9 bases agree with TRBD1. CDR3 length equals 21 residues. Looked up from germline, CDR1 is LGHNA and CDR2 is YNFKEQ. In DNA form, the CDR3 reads TGTGCCAGCAGCAAAGAGTCCCATACCGGGACAGGGAGGGTGGGGAACACTGAAGCTTTCTTT. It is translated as CASSKESHTGTGRVGNTEAFF.

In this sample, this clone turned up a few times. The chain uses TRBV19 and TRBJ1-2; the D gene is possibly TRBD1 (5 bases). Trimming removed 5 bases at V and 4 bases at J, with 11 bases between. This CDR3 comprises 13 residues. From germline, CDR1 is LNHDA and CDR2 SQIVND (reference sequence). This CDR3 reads CASSPHRGYGYTF. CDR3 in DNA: TGTGCCAGTAGTCCGCATAGGGGCTATGGCTACACCTTC.

The CDR3 loop reads CASAPYPSSTDTQYF. CDR3 nucleotide sequence: TGTGCCAGTGCCCCATACCCCTCTAGCACAGATACGCAGTATTTT. The rearrangement links TRBV2 to TRBJ2-3; the D is unclear. This CDR3 is built from 15 residues. V dropped 9 bases and J dropped 0 bases, with 16 bases sitting between them. Germline CDR1 SNHLY, CDR2 FYNNEI.

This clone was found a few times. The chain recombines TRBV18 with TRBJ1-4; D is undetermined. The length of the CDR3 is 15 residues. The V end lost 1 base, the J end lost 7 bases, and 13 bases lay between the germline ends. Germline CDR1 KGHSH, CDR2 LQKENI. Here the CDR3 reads CASSPLSVLGEKLFF. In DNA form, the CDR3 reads TGTGCCAGCTCACCACTGAGCGTCTTGGGTGAAAAACTGTTTTTT.

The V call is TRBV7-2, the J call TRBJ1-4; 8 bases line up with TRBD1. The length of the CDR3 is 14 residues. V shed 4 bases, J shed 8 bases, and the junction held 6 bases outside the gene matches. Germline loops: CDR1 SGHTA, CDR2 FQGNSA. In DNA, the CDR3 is TGTGCCAGCAGCTACGGACAGGGTCAGGAAAAACTGTTTTTT. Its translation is CASSYGQGQEKLFF.

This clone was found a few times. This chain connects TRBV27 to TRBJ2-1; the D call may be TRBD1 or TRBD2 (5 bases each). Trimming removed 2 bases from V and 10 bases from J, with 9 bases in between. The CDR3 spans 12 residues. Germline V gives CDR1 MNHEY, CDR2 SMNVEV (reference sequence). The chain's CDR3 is CASSLRWGEQFF. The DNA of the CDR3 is TGTGCCAGCAGTTTAAGGTGGGGGGAGCAGTTCTTC.

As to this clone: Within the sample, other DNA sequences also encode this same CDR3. The CDR3 reads CASSYSLASSYEQYF. The CDR3 bases are TGTGCCAGCAGTTACTCACTAGCAAGTTCCTACGAGCAGTACTTC. The chain combines TRBV6-5 with TRBJ2-7; D perhaps matches TRBD2 (6 bases). The CDR3 loop spans 15 amino acids. Between the trimmed V and J ends, which lost 0 bases and 1 base, there was a span of 10 bases. Germline loops: CDR1 MNHEY, CDR2 SVGAGI.

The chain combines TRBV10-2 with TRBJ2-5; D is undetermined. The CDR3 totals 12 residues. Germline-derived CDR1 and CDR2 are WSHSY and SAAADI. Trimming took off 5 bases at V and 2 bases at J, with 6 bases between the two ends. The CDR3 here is CASSPSQETQYF. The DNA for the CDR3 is TGCGCCAGCAGTCCTAGTCAAGAGACCCAGTACTTC.